Listed below are T cell receptor beta chains from one sample, sequenced in a study of response to subunit inactivated influenza vaccine. In TCRdb, the RT-PCR reads were re-called with MiXCR into one record per CDR3 protein. The sample gives over 400,000 distinct CDR3 sequences, about a tenth of which show up once; more than 10% is in the top ten. Specimen: PBMCs from blood, collected roughly 45 days after vaccination. The receptors originated from a man in his fifties who received an inactivated influenza vaccine. Each CDR3 is given with its conserved first and last residue. The D gene is left open where the match is weak. The size field is filled for only some rows; it gives once, few, many or a size class.

J: TRBJ1-4; size: few; D: .; V: TRBV20-1; CDR3: CSARPGGGSNEKLFF; DNA: TGCAGTGCTAGACCGGGGGGAGGGTCTAATGAAAAACTGTTTTTT
J: TRBJ2-3; size: few; D: TRBD1; V: TRBV20-1; CDR3: CSASWGWDRGTDTQYF; DNA: TGCAGTGCTAGTTGGGGCTGGGACAGAGGCACAGATACGCAGTATTTT
J: TRBJ1-5; size: few; D: .; V: TRBV5-1; CDR3: CASSLGARGPNQPQHF; DNA: TGCGCCAGCAGCTTGGGGGCCAGGGGCCCCAATCAGCCCCAGCATTTT
J: TRBJ2-3; size: many; D: .; V: TRBV7-8; CDR3: CASSLAMIAVSTDTQYF; DNA: TGTGCCAGCAGCTTAGCGATGATAGCGGTTAGCACAGATACGCAGTATTTT
J: TRBJ2-1; size: .; D: TRBD2; V: TRBV5-1; CDR3: CASSLLLAGEREFF; DNA: TGCGCCAGCAGCTTGCTCCTAGCGGGGGAACGAGAGTTCTTC
J: TRBJ2-5; size: .; D: TRBD2; V: TRBV20-1; CDR3: CSARLAGGQGTQYF; DNA: TGCAGTGCTAGACTGGCGGGGGGGCAGGGGACCCAGTACTTC
J: TRBJ2-3; size: many; D: .; V: TRBV29-1; CDR3: CSVISSAPDTQYF; DNA: TGCAGCGTAATTTCGTCCGCACCAGATACGCAGTATTTT
J: TRBJ2-7; size: .; D: TRBD1; V: TRBV15; CDR3: CATTRDRASSYEQYF; DNA: TGTGCCACCACCCGGGACAGGGCAAGCTCCTACGAGCAGTACTTC
J: TRBJ2-7; size: .; D: TRBD1; V: TRBV5-1; CDR3: CASSGPGQGFNEQYF; DNA: TGCGCCAGCAGCGGGCCGGGACAGGGGTTCAACGAGCAGTACTTC
J: TRBJ1-5; size: .; D: .; V: TRBV6-1; CDR3: CASSSGRGYQPQHF; DNA: TGTGCCAGCAGCTCGGGGCGGGGATATCAGCCCCAGCATTTT
J: TRBJ2-1; size: few; D: TRBD1; V: TRBV6-1; CDR3: CASRRQGWEQFF; DNA: TGTGCCAGCAGACGACAGGGCTGGGAGCAGTTCTTC
J: TRBJ1-5; size: .; D: .; V: TRBV20-1; CDR3: CSARVSPRGRSNQPQHF; DNA: TGCAGTGCTAGAGTATCTCCCAGGGGTAGGAGCAATCAGCCCCAGCATTTT
J: TRBJ2-1; size: .; D: TRBD1; V: TRBV28; CDR3: CASSEDRVWNEQFF; DNA: TGTGCCAGCAGTGAAGACAGGGTGTGGAATGAGCAGTTCTTC
J: TRBJ1-5; size: .; D: .; V: TRBV5-1; CDR3: CASSREVGSNQPQHF; DNA: TGCGCCAGCAGCCGGGAAGTGGGGAGCAATCAGCCCCAGCATTTT
J: TRBJ2-1; size: .; D: TRBD1; V: TRBV27; CDR3: CASSLYAFGQGADEQFF; DNA: TGTGCCAGCAGTTTGTACGCTTTTGGACAGGGGGCAGATGAGCAGTTCTTC
J: TRBJ1-6; size: many; D: TRBD1; V: TRBV7-2; CDR3: CASSLVGTDRRSPLHF; DNA: TGTGCCAGCAGCTTAGTCGGGACGGACAGGAGATCACCCCTCCACTTT
J: TRBJ2-3; size: many; D: .; V: TRBV12-3/TRBV12-4; CDR3: CASSSGTTDTQYF; DNA: TGTGCCAGCAGTTCCGGGACCACAGATACGCAGTATTTT
J: TRBJ2-1; size: few; D: TRBD2; V: TRBV29-1; CDR3: CSADSGREYNEQFF; DNA: TGCAGCGCCGATAGCGGGAGGGAATACAATGAGCAGTTCTTC
J: TRBJ2-5; size: few; D: .; V: TRBV4-2; CDR3: CASSQDPRSKETQYF; DNA: TGTGCCAGCAGCCAAGATCCCCGGTCCAAAGAGACCCAGTACTTC
J: TRBJ2-7; size: .; D: .; V: TRBV5-1; CDR3: CASQQGSGYEQYF; DNA: TGCGCCAGCCAACAGGGTAGCGGCTACGAGCAGTACTTC
J: TRBJ1-5; size: .; D: TRBD1; V: TRBV10-3; CDR3: CAIKGQGDNQPQHF; DNA: TGTGCCATCAAGGGACAGGGGGACAATCAGCCCCAGCATTTT
J: TRBJ2-7; size: .; D: .; V: TRBV5-4; CDR3: CASSTRTGSNHEQYF; DNA: TGTGCCAGCAGCACCAGGACCGGGTCCAACCACGAGCAGTACTTC
J: TRBJ2-7; size: .; D: .; V: TRBV3-1; CDR3: CASSLTGSRREQYF; DNA: TGTGCCAGCAGCCTGACAGGTTCGAGGAGAGAGCAGTACTTC
J: TRBJ2-7; size: .; D: .; V: TRBV5-1; CDR3: CASSFGGRGYEQYF; DNA: TGCGCCAGCAGCTTCGGCGGCAGGGGTTACGAGCAGTACTTC
J: TRBJ2-7; size: .; D: .; V: TRBV3-1; CDR3: CASSRPGNTGEQYF; DNA: TGTGCCAGCAGCCGCCCGGGCAACACCGGCGAGCAGTACTTC
J: TRBJ2-3; size: many; D: .; V: TRBV5-1; CDR3: CASNRGTYNTDTQYF; DNA: TGCGCCAGCAATCGCGGGACGTACAACACAGATACGCAGTATTTT
J: TRBJ2-7; size: few; D: .; V: TRBV11-2; CDR3: CASSLGDEYEQYF; DNA: TGTGCCAGCAGCTTAGGGGACGAATACGAGCAGTACTTC
J: TRBJ1-1; size: .; D: .; V: TRBV7-2; CDR3: CASSLVSGYTEAFF; DNA: TGTGCCAGCAGCTTAGTGTCCGGATACACTGAAGCTTTCTTT
J: TRBJ2-7; size: few; D: TRBD1; V: TRBV10-3; CDR3: CAISESWGQEQYF; DNA: TGTGCCATCAGTGAGTCGTGGGGACAGGAGCAGTACTTC
J: TRBJ2-1; size: many; D: .; V: TRBV20-1; CDR3: CSSDSGTGLYNEQFF; DNA: TGCAGTTCAGATAGTGGGACGGGGCTATACAATGAGCAGTTCTTC
J: TRBJ1-1; size: .; D: .; V: TRBV20-1; CDR3: CSARDFVQANFEAFF; DNA: TGCAGTGCTAGAGATTTCGTACAGGCCAACTTCGAAGCTTTCTTT
J: TRBJ2-3; size: many; D: TRBD2; V: TRBV5-1; CDR3: CASSRGGQRDTQYF; DNA: TGCGCCAGCAGCCGCGGGGGGCAGAGAGATACGCAGTATTTT
J: TRBJ2-5; size: .; D: .; V: TRBV4-3; CDR3: CASSQVLGRTQETQYF; DNA: TGCGCCAGCAGCCAAGTACTTGGGAGGACACAAGAGACCCAGTACTTC
J: TRBJ2-4; size: few; D: .; V: TRBV12-3/TRBV12-4; CDR3: CASSFRAGDGIQYF; DNA: TGTGCCAGCAGTTTCCGGGCGGGTGACGGCATTCAGTACTTC
J: TRBJ2-2; size: many; D: .; V: TRBV28; CDR3: CASLDSHATGELFF; DNA: TGTGCCAGCCTTGACAGCCACGCTACCGGGGAGCTGTTTTTT
J: TRBJ2-5; size: .; D: .; V: TRBV18; CDR3: CASSPGTGPQETQYF; DNA: TGTGCCAGCTCACCGGGGACCGGTCCCCAAGAGACCCAGTACTTC
J: TRBJ2-4; size: few; D: .; V: TRBV11-1; CDR3: CASSLGPDQGRAKNIQYF; DNA: TGTGCCAGCAGCTTAGGGCCGGACCAGGGCCGTGCCAAAAACATTCAGTACTTC
J: TRBJ2-7; size: few; D: .; V: TRBV20-1; CDR3: CSARDVGGAYEQYF; DNA: TGCAGTGCTAGAGATGTGGGGGGAGCCTACGAGCAGTACTTC
J: TRBJ1-5; size: few; D: TRBD1; V: TRBV20-1; CDR3: CSARPPGGGNQPQHF; DNA: TGCAGTGCTAGACCCCCAGGGGGTGGCAATCAGCCCCAGCATTTT
J: TRBJ1-3; size: .; D: .; V: TRBV4-2; CDR3: CASSQHGSSGNTIYF; DNA: TGTGCCAGCAGCCAACACGGTTCCTCTGGAAACACCATATATTTT
J: TRBJ2-3; size: .; D: .; V: TRBV20-1; CDR3: CSGLAGTTDTQYF; DNA: TGCAGTGGTCTCGCGGGGACCACAGATACGCAGTATTTT
J: TRBJ2-2; size: few; D: .; V: TRBV5-6; CDR3: CASSLIPSGTGELFF; DNA: TGTGCCAGCAGCTTGATCCCAAGTGGTACCGGGGAGCTGTTTTTT
J: TRBJ2-1; size: few; D: TRBD2; V: TRBV7-8; CDR3: CASSLVTGSGGTNEQFF; DNA: TGTGCCAGCAGCTTAGTTACAGGTAGCGGGGGGACGAATGAGCAGTTCTTC
J: TRBJ2-7; size: few; D: TRBD1; V: TRBV15; CDR3: CATSRVDRDEQYF; DNA: TGTGCCACCAGCAGAGTTGACAGGGACGAGCAGTACTTC
J: TRBJ2-5; size: .; D: .; V: TRBV18; CDR3: CASSNRKRQSGETQYF; DNA: TGTGCCAGCTCAAACCGGAAGCGGCAATCGGGGGAGACCCAGTACTTC
J: TRBJ2-1; size: many; D: .; V: TRBV7-9; CDR3: CASSTVWSSDEQFF; DNA: TGTGCCAGCAGCACCGTGTGGTCTAGCGATGAGCAGTTCTTC
J: TRBJ2-3; size: few; D: .; V: TRBV7-3; CDR3: CASSQNGAGTDTQYF; DNA: TGTGCCAGCAGTCAGAACGGGGCCGGGACAGATACGCAGTATTTT
J: TRBJ2-3; size: many; D: .; V: TRBV20-1; CDR3: CSARLASDTQYF; DNA: TGCAGTGCTAGACTAGCCTCAGATACGCAGTATTTT
J: TRBJ2-5; size: few; D: .; V: TRBV10-1; CDR3: CASSESRTARETQYF; DNA: TGCGCCAGCAGTGAGTCCAGGACAGCCCGGGAGACCCAGTACTTC
J: TRBJ2-2; size: few; D: .; V: TRBV9; CDR3: CASSDRQANTGELFF; DNA: TGTGCCAGCAGCGACCGACAGGCTAACACCGGGGAGCTGTTTTTT
J: TRBJ2-1; size: few; D: .; V: TRBV11-2; CDR3: CASSLEAGDGNEQFF; DNA: TGTGCCAGCAGCTTAGAGGCTGGGGACGGCAATGAGCAGTTCTTC
J: TRBJ2-7; size: many; D: TRBD1; V: TRBV12-3/TRBV12-4; CDR3: CASSPPGQGFFEQYF; DNA: TGTGCCAGCAGTCCCCCGGGACAGGGTTTCTTCGAGCAGTACTTC
J: TRBJ1-1; size: .; D: .; V: TRBV6-1; CDR3: CASIQMGGGTEAFF; DNA: TGTGCCAGCATCCAAATGGGGGGTGGGACTGAAGCTTTCTTT
J: TRBJ2-5; size: few; D: .; V: TRBV10-3; CDR3: CAISDLETQYF; DNA: TGTGCCATCAGTGATCTGGAGACCCAGTACTTC
J: TRBJ1-6; size: few; D: TRBD1; V: TRBV20-1; CDR3: CSAKQPGQGNSPLHF; DNA: TGCAGTGCAAAACAGCCCGGACAGGGGAATTCACCCCTCCACTTT